This is a list of T cell receptor beta chains from one sample in a study of blood T cell repertoires in COVID-19. Profiled with immunoSEQ multiplex PCR; TCRdb holds only in-frame clones, not every one. The profile covers a few hundred thousand clones, with over 80% appearing a single time and more than 8.5% taken by the ten largest. The source material was peripheral blood. The receptors were gathered from a woman aged 70-85 years with COVID-19, enrolled during active disease. Both conserved end residues are part of each CDR3. D genes are given only for firm matches. The size field is filled for only some rows; it gives once, few, many or a size class.

V,D,size,J,CDR3,DNA
TRBV20-1,TRBD2,.,TRBJ2-7,CSASGASGISHEQYF,TGCAGTGCTAGTGGGGCTAGCGGGATATCCCACGAGCAGTACTTC
TRBV5-1,.,.,TRBJ2-5,CASSLASREETQYF,TGCGCCAGCAGCTTGGCCTCGAGGGAAGAGACCCAGTACTTC
TRBV4-2,TRBD2,.,TRBJ2-1,CASSQGLAGLNEQFF,TGTGCCAGCAGCCAAGGGCTAGCGGGGTTGAATGAGCAGTTCTTC
TRBV18,.,.,TRBJ1-1,CASSLGVTEAFF,TGTGCCAGCTCACTAGGGGTTACTGAAGCTTTCTTT
TRBV7-3,TRBD1,.,TRBJ2-1,CASSAQQGAGEQFF,TGTGCCAGCAGCGCACAACAGGGGGCAGGTGAGCAGTTCTTC
TRBV6-2/TRBV6-3,TRBD1,.,TRBJ1-5,CASSHGDIDRVTNQPQHF,TGTGCCAGCAGCCACGGTGATATCGACAGGGTGACCAATCAGCCCCAGCATTTT
TRBV2,.,few,TRBJ2-5,CASKQQETQYF,TGTGCCAGCAAACAGCAAGAGACCCAGTACTTC
TRBV12-3/TRBV12-4,.,.,TRBJ2-5,CASSLTRETQYF,TGTGCCAGCAGTTTAACACGAGAGACCCAGTACTTC
TRBV21-1,.,few,TRBJ1-3,CASSKGCPGAIYF,TGTGCCAGCAGCAAAGGTTGTCCGGGAGCCATATATTTT
TRBV19,.,.,TRBJ2-1,CASSPRYNEQFF,TGTGCCAGTAGTCCCCGTTACAATGAGCAGTTCTTC
TRBV6-1,.,few,TRBJ1-2,CASSELKGRGYGYTF,TGTGCCAGCAGTGAATTGAAGGGAAGGGGGTATGGCTACACCTTC
TRBV28,TRBD1,.,TRBJ1-1,CASQGGTEAFF,TGTGCCAGTCAGGGGGGCACTGAAGCTTTCTTT
TRBV30,TRBD1,.,TRBJ1-4,CAWLRDRGGEKLFF,TGTGCCTGGCTCCGGGACAGGGGAGGGGAAAAACTGTTTTTT
TRBV28,.,.,TRBJ2-2,CASSLRQGYTGELFF,TGTGCCAGCAGTTTAAGACAAGGCTACACCGGGGAGCTGTTTTTT
TRBV4-1,TRBD1,.,TRBJ1-1,CASSQEAQGSVNTEAFF,TGCGCCAGCAGCCAAGAAGCACAGGGGAGCGTGAACACTGAAGCTTTCTTT
TRBV19,.,.,TRBJ2-2,CASSIVPPRGTGELFF,TGTGCCAGTAGTATAGTACCCCCCCGCGGCACCGGGGAGCTGTTTTTT
TRBV2,TRBD1,.,TRBJ2-1,CASAGKTGGSYNEQFF,TGTGCCAGCGCGGGTAAAACAGGGGGTTCATACAATGAGCAGTTCTTC
TRBV5-1,.,.,TRBJ1-3,CASSATAGGTIYF,TGCGCCAGCAGCGCGACCGCCGGGGGCACCATATATTTT
TRBV4-3,TRBD1,.,TRBJ1-6,CASSQETGYGSPLHF,TGCGCCAGCAGCCAGGAGACAGGGTATGGTTCACCCCTCCACTTT
TRBV7-3,.,.,TRBJ2-7,CASSFSSGYEQYF,TGTGCCAGCAGCTTTTCATCGGGCTACGAGCAGTACTTC
TRBV11-3,TRBD1,once,TRBJ2-7,CASSTYNSGTGRYEQYF,TGTGCCAGCAGCACCTACAACTCCGGGACAGGACGGTACGAGCAGTACTTC
TRBV6-1,.,once,TRBJ2-6,CASSEQAAGANVLTF,TGTGCCAGCAGTGAACAGGCCGCTGGGGCCAACGTCCTGACTTTC
TRBV13,.,once,TRBJ2-1,CASSFRGIHEQFF,TGTGCCAGCAGCTTCCGCGGGATACATGAGCAGTTCTTC
TRBV5-1,TRBD2,.,TRBJ2-7,CASSFAGGRYEQYF,TGCGCCAGCAGCTTTGCGGGGGGCCGGTACGAGCAGTACTTC
TRBV2,TRBD1,.,TRBJ1-4,CASQGTGTTEKLFF,TGTGCCAGCCAAGGGACAGGGACCACTGAAAAACTGTTTTTT
TRBV6-5,.,.,TRBJ2-5,CATLRSIGETQYF,TGTGCCACCCTCCGGAGTATCGGAGAGACCCAGTACTTC
TRBV19,.,.,TRBJ1-3,CASSMMHNSGNTIYF,TGTGCCAGTAGTATGATGCACAACTCTGGAAACACCATATATTTT
TRBV2,.,once,TRBJ1-1,CASSATGSTEAFF,TGTGCCAGCAGTGCGACAGGTAGCACTGAAGCTTTCTTT
TRBV18,TRBD1,.,TRBJ1-3,CASSLDRVSGNTIYF,TGTGCCAGCTCTCTCGACAGGGTGTCTGGAAACACCATATATTTT
TRBV20-1,TRBD1,.,TRBJ2-4,CSAGDRGQYF,TGCAGTGCCGGAGACAGGGGCCAGTACTTC
TRBV28,.,.,TRBJ2-7,CASRAQGQFYEQYF,TGTGCCAGCAGGGCCCAGGGGCAGTTCTACGAGCAGTACTTC
TRBV29-1,TRBD2,.,TRBJ2-3,CSVVPSGSTDTQYF,TGCAGCGTTGTCCCTAGCGGGAGTACAGATACGCAGTATTTT
TRBV6-2/TRBV6-3,.,.,TRBJ1-1,CASSYSSGKMNTEAFF,TGTGCCAGCAGTTACTCGTCAGGGAAGATGAACACTGAAGCTTTCTTT
TRBV20-1,.,.,TRBJ2-3,CSASINTDTQYF,TGCAGTGCTAGTATTAACACAGATACGCAGTATTTT
TRBV3-1/TRBV3-2,.,.,TRBJ2-1,CASSQNRDEQFF,TGTGCCAGCAGCCAGAACAGGGATGAGCAGTTCTTC
TRBV9,.,.,TRBJ1-3,CASSVTDYPGNTIYF,TGTGCCAGCAGCGTAACTGACTACCCCGGAAACACCATATATTTT
TRBV27,TRBD2,few,TRBJ2-7,CASSGGQSSYEQYF,TGTGCCAGCTCGGGGGGTCAGTCCTCCTACGAGCAGTACTTC
TRBV27,.,.,TRBJ1-1,CASSKTGSTEAFF,TGTGCCAGCAGCAAGACAGGTAGCACTGAAGCTTTCTTT
TRBV5-6,.,once,TRBJ2-1,CASSELGNEQFF,TGTGCCAGCAGCGAACTAGGCAATGAGCAGTTCTTC
TRBV11-2,.,.,TRBJ2-5,CASSPQGRDQETQYF,TGTGCCAGCAGCCCCCAGGGGAGGGATCAAGAGACCCAGTACTTC
TRBV18,.,once,TRBJ2-7,CASSPTPRGEQYF,TGTGCCAGCTCACCCACACCCCGGGGCGAGCAGTACTTC
TRBV2,.,.,TRBJ2-3,CASSSTTDTQYF,TGTGCCAGCAGTTCTACCACAGATACGCAGTATTTT
TRBV14,TRBD1,.,TRBJ2-2,CASSPQGAGELFF,TGTGCCAGCAGCCCCCAGGGGGCCGGGGAGCTGTTTTTT
TRBV6-5,TRBD1,.,TRBJ1-1,CASSYQGQATEAFF,TGTGCCAGCAGTTACCAGGGACAGGCCACTGAAGCTTTCTTT
TRBV7-6,TRBD2,.,TRBJ2-5,CASGLASGTQYF,TGTGCCAGCGGACTAGCATCGGGGACCCAGTACTTC
TRBV7-2,TRBD2,.,TRBJ2-7,CASSLTSGESGEQYF,TGTGCCAGCAGCTTAACTAGCGGGGAGTCGGGCGAGCAGTACTTC
TRBV30,TRBD1,.,TRBJ1-2,CAWAGQGVYGYTF,TGTGCCTGGGCGGGACAGGGGGTCTATGGCTACACCTTC
TRBV20-1,.,.,TRBJ2-1,CSASSSEPIIGSYNEQFF,TGCAGTGCTAGTAGTTCGGAGCCAATAATCGGCTCCTACAATGAGCAGTTCTTC
TRBV19,.,.,TRBJ1-1,CASRPGGSVAFF,TGTGCCAGTAGACCCGGGGGGAGTGTAGCTTTCTTT
TRBV18,.,.,TRBJ1-1,CASSPYRDMNTEAFF,TGTGCCAGCTCACCTTACAGGGACATGAACACTGAAGCTTTCTTT
TRBV7-3,.,.,TRBJ1-6,CASSSGLGGNSPLHF,TGTGCCAGCAGCTCGGGACTTGGGGGAAATTCACCCCTCCACTTT
TRBV6-5,TRBD1,.,TRBJ2-7,CASKGQGVYEQYF,TGTGCCAGTAAGGGACAGGGGGTCTACGAGCAGTACTTC